This paragraph reports one T cell receptor beta chain. The antigen is unknown. The sample comes from a study of identical twins. The study's findings and limits: Invariant cells of the MAIT and iNKT types might have partly distorted the zero-insertion analyses. Those out-of-frame alpha sequences shared by twins showed an excess of low generation probability. Cross-sectional statistical analysis, not tracking of the same donors, underpinned the conclusions.

TCRdb reprocessed the 5' RACE reads via MiXCR and lists one record per CDR3 protein. The sample has a few hundred thousand distinct CDR3 sequences, about 13% seen once. The CDR3 consists of 16 residues. CDR1 is LGHNA, CDR2 YNFKEQ, per germline. The V and J ends lost 4 bases and 5 bases, in that order; junction bases with no gene match: 10. The same sample was also used in a study of yellow fever vaccine responses in identical twins. This second study notes: A vaccine T cell response that seemed partly convergent and partly personalized was reported in twins.

The rearrangement uses TRBV4-2 and TRBJ2-5; 10 bases line up with TRBD2. The sequence was obtained from a woman aged 18 to 35 in good health. Sequencing used CD4+ T cells sorted from blood. Here the CDR3 DNA reads TGTGCCAGCAGCCCCCTCGAAGCGGGAGGGAGGGAGACCCAGTACTTC. Protein product: CASSPLEAGGRETQYF.